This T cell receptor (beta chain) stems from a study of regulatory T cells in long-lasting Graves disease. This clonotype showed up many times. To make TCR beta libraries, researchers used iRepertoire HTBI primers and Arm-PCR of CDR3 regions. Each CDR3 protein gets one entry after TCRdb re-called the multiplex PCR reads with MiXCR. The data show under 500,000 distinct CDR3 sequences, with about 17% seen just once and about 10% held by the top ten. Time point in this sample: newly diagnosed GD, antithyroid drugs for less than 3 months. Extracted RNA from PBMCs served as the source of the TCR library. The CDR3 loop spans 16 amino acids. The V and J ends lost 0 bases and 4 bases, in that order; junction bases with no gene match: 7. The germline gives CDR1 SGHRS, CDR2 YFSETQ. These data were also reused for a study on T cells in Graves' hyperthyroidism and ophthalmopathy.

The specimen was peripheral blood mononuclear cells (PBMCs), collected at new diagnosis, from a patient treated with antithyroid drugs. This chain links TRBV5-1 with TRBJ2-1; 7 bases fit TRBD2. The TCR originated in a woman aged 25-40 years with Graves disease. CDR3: CASSLVFPGGYNEQFF. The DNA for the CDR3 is TGCGCCAGCAGCTTGGTGTTTCCGGGAGGTTACAATGAGCAGTTCTTC.